One sample yielded the 7 T cell receptor beta chains listed below, sequenced in a study of blood T cell repertoires in COVID-19. Sequencing used immunoSEQ multiplex PCR; TCRdb keeps in-frame clones, though not all of them. The sample consists of about 240,000 clones, 87% of them appearing once. The sequencing sample was made of peripheral blood. These receptor sequences come from a man in his 60s who had recovered from COVID-19.

V and J are TRBV7-2 and TRBJ2-2; 8 positions agree with TRBD1. Per germline, CDR1 SGHTA and CDR2 FQGNSA. The CDR3 runs to 15 residues. J lost 6 bases, V lost 4 bases, and 7 bases had no gene match. Here the CDR3 DNA reads TGTGCCAGCAGCTCGACAGGGGTTGTTGCCGGGGAGCTGTTTTTT. It specifies CASSSTGVVAGELFF. The complete variable domain, with remaining parts taken from reference TRBV7-2 and TRBJ2-2, reads GAGVSQSPSNKVTEKGKDVELRCDPISGHTALYWYRQSLGQGLEFLIYFQGNSAPDKSGLPSDRFSAERTGGSVSTLTIQRTQQEDSAVYLCASSSTGVVAGELFFGEGSRLTVL.

This sequence joins TRBV30 and TRBJ1-1; D is ambiguous. The V end lost 0 bases, the J end lost 7 bases, and 6 bases lay between the germline ends. This CDR3 comprises 11 residues. Per germline, CDR1 GTSNPN and CDR2 SVGIG (reference sequence). CDR3 nucleotide sequence: TGTGCCTGGAGTGTACAGAATGAAGCTTTCTTT. It codes for CAWSVQNEAFF.

The chain uses TRBV21-1 and TRBJ2-3; TRBD2 reflects the table's D call only, with no check against the DNA. TRBV21-1 is a recognized pseudogene. The CDR3 is 17 amino acids. The CDR3 is CAIPGLAGGSPTDTQYF. Written as DNA, the CDR3 is TGTGCCATTCCGGGACTAGCGGGGGGTTCTCCCACAGATACGCAGTATTTT.

The chain combines TRBV6-5 with TRBJ1-6; D is undetermined. Germline CDR1 and CDR2: MNHEY and SVGAGI. This CDR3 comprises 14 residues. The V gene lost 8 bases and the J gene lost 0 bases, with 8 bases spanning the gap. CDR3 loop: CASSRSSYNSPLHF. In DNA form, the CDR3 reads TGTGCCAGCTCTCGGAGCTCCTATAATTCACCCCTCCACTTT.

The chain is built from TRBV29-1 and TRBJ2-5; TRBD1 matches 11 bases. Germline V CDR1 and CDR2: SQVTM, ANQGSEA. V lost 6 bases and J lost 5; bases outside the gene matches: 8. This CDR3 is 14 amino acids long. The CDR3 spells CSVTGTGGEETQYF. Here the CDR3 DNA reads TGCAGCGTGACCGGGACAGGGGGTGAGGAGACCCAGTACTTC.

For the CDR3, the DNA is TGTGCCAGCAGCTCCAGTGACAGGGCCTATGGCTACACCTTC. It translates to CASSSSDRAYGYTF. The genes are TRBV7-9 and TRBJ1-2; 7 bases are shared with TRBD1. The CDR3 contains 14 residues. The V and J ends lost 4 bases and 4 bases, in that order; junction bases with no gene match: 6. CDR1 is SEHNR and CDR2 is FQNEAQ in the germline V gene (reference sequence).

V usage is TRBV27 and J usage is TRBJ1-5; TRBD1 aligns across 7 bases. Germline V gene data show CDR1 as MNHEY and CDR2 as SMNVEV (reference sequence). The CDR3 is 14 amino acids. V lost 3 bases, J lost 2 bases, and 1 base stayed unmatched. The DNA for the CDR3 is TGTGCCAGCAGTTTTGGGACAGGCAATCAGCCCCAGCATTTT. The encoded protein is CASSFGTGNQPQHF.